Presented here are 25 T cell receptor beta chains from one specimen sequenced in a study of post-analysis software for immune sequencing data. Built from TCR beta cDNA, the libraries had unique molecular identifiers in them. TCRdb reprocessed the PCR reads via MiXCR and lists one record per CDR3 protein. The sample shows under 200,000 distinct CDR3 sequences, about 34% of them seen only once. This specimen was blood, taken after autologous hematopoietic stem cell transplantation. These receptors were taken from a girl aged 5-17 years with multiple sclerosis.

V is TRBV12-3 or TRBV12-4 and J is TRBJ2-3, with D unclear. V gave up 3 bases and J gave up 4 bases, with 14 bases separating them. CDR3 length: 15 amino acids. This chain's CDR3 is CASSLISWSSDTQYF. The CDR3 nucleotides read TGTGCCAGCAGTTTGATAAGCTGGAGCTCAGATACGCAGTATTTT.

The chain combines TRBV7-3 with TRBJ2-5; TRBD2 agrees at 7 bases. The CDR3 length is 16 residues. Germline V gene sequence: CDR1 SGHTA, CDR2 FQGTGA. The junction had 5 bases not matched to a gene; V was cut back by 1 base and J by 0 bases. The CDR3 here is CASSLNSAGHQETQYF. The CDR3 DNA reads as TGTGCCAGCAGCTTAAACTCAGCGGGGCACCAAGAGACCCAGTACTTC.

V usage is TRBV12-3 or TRBV12-4 and J usage is TRBJ1-1; D is ambiguous. This CDR3 has 14 amino acids. V lost 5 bases to trimming and J lost 1 base, with 11 bases between them. The chain's CDR3 is CASSHRARNTEAFF. The CDR3 DNA sequence: TGTGCCAGCAGTCACCGGGCCAGGAACACTGAAGCTTTCTTT.

In regard to this clonotype: This is likely a read error, given that the CDR3 carries no conserved phenylalanine or tryptophan at its end. The V call is TRBV6-2 or TRBV6-3, the J call TRBJ1-5; 8 bases fit TRBD1. This CDR3 has 14 amino acids. In germline, CDR1 is MNHEY, CDR2 SVGEGT. Trimming cost V 4 bases and J 6 bases; bases outside gene matches: 5. The CDR3 region is CASSLQGDVQPQHC. The CDR3 region has the DNA TGTGCCAGCAGTTTACAGGGGGATGTTCAGCCCCAGCATTGT.

The chain joins TRBV4-3 to TRBJ2-7; 14 bases line up with TRBD2. CDR1 and CDR2 (germline): LGHNA, YSLEER. CDR3 length: 15 amino acids. V lost 4 bases and J lost 7; bases outside the gene matches: 6. CDR3 coding DNA: TGCGCCAGCAGCCGGGCGACTAGCGGGAGGGGGGAGCAGTACTTC. This translates into CASSRATSGRGEQYF.

This clonotype was seen only a few times. The chain joins TRBV7-3 to TRBJ2-5; the D is unclear. This CDR3 has 15 residues. Trimming removed 0 bases from V and 3 bases from J, with 11 bases in between. Per the germline V gene, CDR1 is SGHTA and CDR2 is FQGTGA. As DNA, the CDR3 is TGTGCCAGCAGCTTAACAGGTGGTAGAGAAGAGACCCAGTACTTC. Its translation is CASSLTGGREETQYF.

The gene calls are TRBV28 and TRBJ1-6, with D possibly matching TRBD1 (5 bases). The CDR3 spans 12 residues. Trimming removed 7 bases from V and 8 bases from J, with 9 bases in between. Germline CDR1 is MDHEN and CDR2 is SYDVKM. In nucleotides, the CDR3 is TGTGCCAGCACCGTAGGGGATTCACCCCTCCACTTT. Its translation: CASTVGDSPLHF. The entire variable domain, with the rest obtained from reference TRBV28 and TRBJ1-6, is as follows: DVKVTQSSRYLVKRTGEKVFLECVQDMDHENMFWYRQDPGLGLRLIYFSYDVKMKEKGDIPEGYSVSREKKERFSLILESASTNQTSMYLCASTVGDSPLHFGNGTRLTVT.

This chain uses TRBV27 with TRBJ2-7; 8 bases align to TRBD2. The J segment lost 5 bases and the V segment lost 3 bases, leaving 6 bases of the junction unmatched. The germline V gene encodes CDR1 MNHEY and CDR2 SMNVEV (reference sequence). The CDR3 is 14 residues long. The CDR3 loop is CASSFYAGGDEQYF. DNA for the CDR3: TGTGCCAGCAGTTTCTACGCGGGAGGCGACGAGCAGTACTTC.

The V call is TRBV7-8, the J call TRBJ2-1; D is possibly TRBD1 (6 bases). The CDR3 is 16 residues long. Looked up from germline, CDR1 is SGHVS and CDR2 is FQNEAQ. Trimming took 2 bases from V and 5 from J, leaving 16 bases between them. The CDR3 bases are TGTGCCAGCAGCTTAAAGGGCTGGACAGTAAACAATGAGCAGTTCTTC. Protein: CASSLKGWTVNNEQFF.

This clonotype was counted a few times. The chain links TRBV6-6 to TRBJ2-5; D unresolved. Near its end, the DNA agrees better with TRBJ2-7, so the J call may be wrong. Germline CDR1 reads MNHNY; CDR2 reads SVGAGI (reference sequence). The CDR3 is 14 amino acids. CDR3 DNA sequence: TGTGCCAGCAGTTACGGCCAGGAGCGCTGCGAGCAGTACTTC. Residues: CASSYGQERCEQYF.

Comment on this clonotype: A read error is possible here, since a much larger clone lies one base away. The chain is built from TRBV29-1 and TRBJ2-1, with TRBD2 identical over 7 bases. The germline V gene encodes CDR1 SQVTM and CDR2 ANQGSEA. CDR3 length: 14 residues. V gave up 2 bases and J gave up 10 bases; unmatched junction bases: 11. CDR3 coding DNA: TGCAGCGTTGAAAGGGTCGGGACGGGAGGCGAGCAGTTCTTC. Its protein is CSVERVGTGGEQFF.

This clonotype was picked up a small number of times. CDR3 amino acids: CASSLVAGASTDTQYF. The CDR3 DNA follows: TGTGCCAGCAGCTTAGTCGCGGGGGCAAGCACAGATACGCAGTATTTT. The chain combines TRBV7-6 with TRBJ2-3; D is possibly TRBD2 (7 bases). The V and J ends lost 1 base and 0 bases respectively, with 11 bases between them. The CDR3 consists of 16 residues. The germline CDR1 and CDR2 sequences are SGHVS and FNYEAQ. The full variable domain, in which reference TRBV7-6 and TRBJ2-3 provide the parts outside the CDR3, is GAGVSQSPRYKVTKRGQDVALRCDPISGHVSLYWYRQALGQGPEFLTYFNYEAQQDKSGLPNDRFSAERPEGSISTLTIQRTEQRDSAMYRCASSLVAGASTDTQYFGPGTRLTVL.

The chain carries TRBV10-3 and TRBJ2-2; D gene ambiguous. V lost 2 bases, J lost 3 bases, and 4 bases lay in between. This CDR3 is 13 amino acids long. The germline CDR1 and CDR2 sequences are ENHRY and SYGVKD. The CDR3 nucleotides read TGTGCCATCAGTGAGGACGACACCGGGGAGCTGTTTTTT. Translating it yields CAISEDDTGELFF.

This clonotype appeared a few times. The J gene is TRBJ1-2, the V gene TRBV11-2; D may be TRBD1 (5 bases). The CDR3 contains 17 residues. Germline CDR1 reads SGHAT; CDR2 reads FQNNGV. The ends were cut back, 5 bases at V and 10 bases at J, with 29 bases in the middle. CDR3 protein: CASSRKQGSMLPYAYTF. Written as DNA, the CDR3 is TGTGCCAGCAGCCGAAAGCAGGGAAGTATGCTCCCATACGCCTACACCTTC.

This clonotype was recorded a few times. V is TRBV12-3 or TRBV12-4 and J is TRBJ2-2, with a weak D call TRBD1 (6 bases). The CDR3 has 14 amino acids. V was shortened by 3 bases and J by 4 bases, with 9 bases between the two germline ends. CDR3: CASSFQGRTGELFF. The CDR3 DNA reads TGTGCCAGCAGTTTTCAGGGGCGCACCGGGGAGCTGTTTTTT.

This chain uses TRBV12-3 or TRBV12-4 with TRBJ2-7, with unresolved D. V dropped 1 base and J dropped 2 bases, with 6 bases sitting between them. The CDR3 is 13 residues long. CDR3 coding DNA: TGTGCCAGCAGTTTAGAATTCACCTACGAGCAGTACTTC. It translates to CASSLEFTYEQYF.

This sequence joins TRBV2 and TRBJ1-2; D is unresolved. Trimming left V 3 bases short and J 5 bases short, with 13 bases between. The CDR3 runs to 14 residues. CDR1 and CDR2 from the germline V gene are SNHLY and FYNNEI. The CDR3 bases are TGTGCCAGCAGTGATATCGGCAGTTCTTATGGCTACACCTTC. This sequence encodes CASSDIGSSYGYTF.

The chain has TRBV7-2 and TRBJ2-1; 7 positions match TRBD1. In germline, CDR1 is SGHTA, CDR2 FQGNSA. This CDR3 contains 16 residues. V was pared by 2 bases and J by 5 bases, with 9 bases of the junction left unmatched. The chain's CDR3 is CASSLRGQKLHNEQFF. As DNA, the CDR3 is TGTGCCAGCAGCTTAAGGGGACAGAAATTACACAATGAGCAGTTCTTC.

This clonotype showed up just a few times. This chain links TRBV7-8 with TRBJ2-5; TRBD2 agrees at 7 bases. Losses at the gene ends were 5 bases for V and 2 bases for J; bases not matched to a gene: 17. This CDR3 region has 18 residues. Germline V gene sequence: CDR1 SGHVS, CDR2 FQNEAQ. As DNA, the CDR3 is TGTGCCAGCAGCGAGAGGACGGGAGGATCACCCGCACAAGAGACCCAGTACTTC. The encoded protein is CASSERTGGSPAQETQYF.

The V call is TRBV29-1, the J call TRBJ1-1; D is possibly TRBD1 (5 bases). This CDR3 spans 11 amino acids. Germline loops: CDR1 SQVTM, CDR2 ANQGSEA. V lost 2 bases, J lost 5 bases, and 6 bases lay in between. The CDR3, as DNA: TGCAGCGTTGAATGGGGGACTGAAGCTTTCTTT. It yields the protein CSVEWGTEAFF.

The rearrangement uses TRBV28 and TRBJ1-1; D may be TRBD1 (6 bases). From germline, CDR1 is MDHEN and CDR2 SYDVKM. V lost 4 bases and J lost 5, with 17 bases in between. The CDR3 is 15 residues long. This CDR3 is CASSSNRGGRTEAFF. The CDR3, as DNA: TGTGCCAGCAGTTCCAACCGGGGGGGGCGGACTGAAGCTTTCTTT.

The CDR3: CASSPDRALKPQHF. The CDR3 DNA follows: TGTGCCAGCAGTCCGGACAGGGCCTTGAAGCCCCAGCATTTT. The V and J genes are TRBV7-4 and TRBJ1-5; TRBD1 matches 8 bases. In germline, CDR1 is SGHVT, CDR2 SQSDAQ. The CDR3 totals 14 residues. Trimming removed 6 bases from V and 8 bases from J; junction bases left unmatched: 9.

The chain links TRBV5-8 to TRBJ1-1; the D is unclear. The germline V and J ends were trimmed by 0 bases and 5 bases, with 8 bases remaining between them. Per germline, CDR1 SGHTS and CDR2 YDEGEE. The CDR3 covers 13 residues. The chain's CDR3 is CASSLDSGTEAFF. The DNA for the CDR3 is TGTGCCAGCAGCTTGGATTCAGGAACTGAAGCTTTCTTT.

Only a few counts were recorded for this clonotype. The chain recombines TRBV20-1 with TRBJ2-7; 14 bases match TRBD2. Germline V lookup: CDR1 DFQATT, CDR2 SNEGSKA (reference sequence). CDR3 length: 16 amino acids. The V and J ends lost 6 bases and 7 bases, in that order; junction bases with no gene match: 14. The CDR3 DNA sequence: TGCAGTGCCCACGTCCCGGGACTAGCGGGAGCAGGGGAGCAGTACTTC. Its protein product is CSAHVPGLAGAGEQYF.

Note on this clonotype: A much more abundant neighbour one base away suggests this may be a read error. V usage is TRBV4-2 and J usage is TRBJ2-1; tentatively, D is TRBD1 or TRBD2 (6 bases each). The CDR3 extends over 15 amino acids. V lost 0 bases, J lost 10 bases, and 16 bases lay in between. Germline V gives CDR1 LGHNA, CDR2 YNFKEQ. CDR3 protein: CASSQEGLRTGEQFF. CDR3 coding DNA: TGTGCCAGCAGCCAAGAGGGACTTAGAACAGGGGAGCAGTTCTTC.